Below, 14 T cell receptor beta chains from the same sample are listed, as sequenced in a study of blood T cell repertoires in COVID-19. Repertoires were generated with immunoSEQ multiplex PCR, while TCRdb's copy carries only in-frame clones and drops some. This repertoire shows about 370,000 clones, around 90% found once; its top ten account for around 3%. Sequencing was done on a sample of peripheral blood. These receptors originate from a woman aged 25 to 39 with COVID-19, enrolled during active disease.

The chain has TRBV19 and TRBJ1-5; the D gene is possibly TRBD1 (6 bases). Trimming pared 5 bases from V and 2 bases from J, leaving 10 bases between. The CDR3 is 14 residues long. Germline assignment: CDR1 LNHDA and CDR2 SQIVND (reference sequence). The CDR3 sequence is CASSARGGNQPQHF. CDR3 coding DNA: TGTGCCAGTAGTGCCAGGGGTGGCAATCAGCCCCAGCATTTT.

This clone has only a few counts. The chain carries TRBV5-1 and TRBJ2-5; 8 bases map to TRBD1. The CDR3 has 15 amino acids. Losses at the gene ends were 4 bases for V and 0 bases for J; bases not matched to a gene: 5. Germline CDR1 is SGHRS and CDR2 is YFSETQ. This CDR3 is CASSPGQEYQETQYF. CDR3 DNA sequence: TGCGCCAGCAGCCCGGGACAGGAGTACCAAGAGACCCAGTACTTC.

V is TRBV11-3 and J is TRBJ2-3; 16 nucleotides match TRBD2. CDR3 length: 17 residues. CDR1 is SGHNT and CDR2 is YENEEA in the germline V gene. Trimming cost V 4 bases and J 6 bases; bases outside gene matches: 7. DNA of the CDR3: TGTGCCAGCAGCTGGGGACTAGCGGGAGGGTCGGGGGATACGCAGTATTTT. This sequence encodes CASSWGLAGGSGDTQYF.

The gene calls are TRBV7-9 and TRBJ1-4; D call uncertain. The CDR3 totals 15 residues. Trimming shortened V by 5 bases and J by 8 bases, and 18 bases separated the two germline ends. Germline loops: CDR1 SEHNR, CDR2 FQNEAQ (reference sequence). CDR3 protein: CASSPAGRTDEKLFF. The CDR3 nucleotides are TGTGCCAGCAGCCCTGCTGGGAGGACCGACGAAAAACTGTTTTTT.

V usage is TRBV5-5 and J usage is TRBJ2-5; 12 bases match TRBD2. Unmatched junction bases numbered 5, after V lost 3 bases and J lost 5 bases. CDR1 and CDR2 (germline): SGHKS, YYEKEE (reference sequence). The CDR3 is 15 residues long. The CDR3 coding sequence is TGTGCCAGCAGCTACATGACTAGCGGGGGTGAGACCCAGTACTTC. This sequence encodes CASSYMTSGGETQYF.

The chain has TRBV5-4 and TRBJ2-1; TRBD1 aligns across 10 bases. J gave up 2 bases and V 4 bases, and 3 bases lay outside the gene matches. Germline CDR1 reads SGHNT; CDR2 reads YYREEE (reference sequence). CDR3 length: 15 residues. CDR3 in amino acids: CASSDGQGAYNEQFF. In nucleotides, the CDR3 is TGTGCCAGCAGCGATGGACAGGGGGCCTACAATGAGCAGTTCTTC.

The rearrangement joins TRBV28 to TRBJ1-6; weak D call: TRBD1 (6 bases). The CDR3 consists of 13 residues. Germline lookup yields CDR1 MDHEN and CDR2 SYDVKM. Between the trimmed V and J ends, which lost 7 bases and 10 bases, there was a span of 14 bases. The CDR3 spells CASTGQLESPLHF. DNA for the CDR3: TGTGCCAGCACCGGACAGCTGGAATCACCCCTCCACTTT.

The DNA of the CDR3 is TGTGCCAGCAGTGAAAATCGGGGGGGAGACCTCCAAGAGACCCAGTACTTC. Translated, it gives CASSENRGGDLQETQYF. The chain carries TRBV6-1 and TRBJ2-5, with TRBD2 matching over 8 bases. This CDR3 comprises 17 residues. J lost 1 base, V lost 2 bases, and 9 bases had no gene match. Germline V gene lookup returns CDR1 MNHNS and CDR2 SASEGT.

The rearrangement links TRBV6-5 to TRBJ2-3; 11 bases are a match to TRBD2. The CDR3 has 15 residues. The V gene end was trimmed by 5 bases and the J gene end by 7 bases; junction bases not matched to a gene: 8. Germline CDR1 is MNHEY and CDR2 is SVGAGI. The CDR3 DNA is TGTGCCAGCAGTCCAATAGCGGGAGGGCCTTATACGCAGTATTTT. Protein: CASSPIAGGPYTQYF.

The chain combines TRBV19 with TRBJ2-5, with 8 nucleotides matching TRBD1. V gave up 6 bases and J gave up 6 bases; unmatched junction bases: 15. The V gene's germline CDR1 is LNHDA and CDR2 SQIVND (reference sequence). The CDR3 covers 16 residues. This chain's CDR3 is CASSDRGNVGLQTQYF. The CDR3 bases are TGTGCCAGTAGCGACAGGGGAAATGTTGGGTTACAGACCCAGTACTTC. Looking up the rest from reference TRBV19 and TRBJ2-5 gives the full variable domain: DGGITQSPKYLFRKEGQNVTLSCEQNLNHDAMYWYRQDPGQGLRLIYYSQIVNDFQKGDIAEGYSVSREKKESFPLTVTSAQKNPTAFYLCASSDRGNVGLQTQYFGPGTRLLVL.

The V gene is TRBV6-1, the J gene TRBJ2-5; a weak D match, TRBD1 (5 bases). The CDR3 consists of 15 residues. Germline CDR1 is MNHNS and CDR2 is SASEGT. The V end was cut by 1 base, the J end by 1 base, with 10 bases between. CDR3 protein: CASSEVVTGQETQYF. CDR3 DNA: TGTGCCAGCAGTGAAGTTGTAACAGGCCAAGAGACCCAGTACTTC.

V gene TRBV24-1 combines with J gene TRBJ2-5, with TRBD1 matching 9 bases. V shed 3 bases and J 3 bases; nucleotides not matched to a gene: 7. CDR3 length: 16 amino acids. Germline V gene data show CDR1 as KGHDR and CDR2 as SFDVKD. DNA of the CDR3: TGTGCCACCAGTGATCCGCCGACAGGGGGGAAAGAGACCCAGTACTTC. This sequence encodes CATSDPPTGGKETQYF.

This chain connects TRBV28 to TRBJ2-5, with D perhaps TRBD2 (7 bases). This CDR3 is built from 15 residues. Germline V gene data show CDR1 as MDHEN and CDR2 as SYDVKM. V was clipped by 6 bases and J by 2 bases, with 16 bases between them. The CDR3 DNA is TGTGCCAGCAGCTATCTGGGGGGGGCTCAAGAGACCCAGTACTTC. Translating gives CASSYLGGAQETQYF.

The gene calls are TRBV4-2 and TRBJ2-1, with TRBD2 matching over 8 bases. Unmatched junction bases numbered 1, after V lost 3 bases and J lost 0 bases. From germline, CDR1 is LGHNA and CDR2 YNFKEQ. This CDR3 region has 15 residues. The CDR3 sequence: CASSQTSDSYNEQFF. CDR3 bases: TGTGCCAGCAGCCAGACTAGCGACTCCTACAATGAGCAGTTCTTC.